A selection of T cell receptor beta chains follows, all from one sample in a study of T cells after yellow fever vaccination. MiXCR, run by TCRdb on the 5' RACE reads, gives a single entry per CDR3 protein. The repertoire holds roughly 310,000 distinct CDR3 sequences, with around 4% as singletons. The sequences come from PBMCs, collected on the day of the yellow fever booster vaccination. The origin of the receptors is a man between 18 and 35 years old who received the YFV17D yellow fever vaccine. Both conserved end residues are part of each CDR3. The order of the fields is CDR3 protein, CDR3 DNA, J gene, clone size, V gene, D gene. A D gene is named only where the DNA matches it firmly. The listing skips clone size in some rows; elsewhere it reads once, few, many or a size class.

cdr3_aa: CAWNKRLELNYGYTF; cdr3_nt: TGTGCCTGGAACAAACGGCTGGAGTTGAACTATGGCTACACCTTC; j_call: TRBJ1-2; clone_size: few; v_call: TRBV30; d_call: NA
cdr3_aa: CASSYTGQGDGELFF; cdr3_nt: TGTGCCAGCAGTTATACGGGCCAGGGGGACGGGGAGCTGTTTTTT; j_call: TRBJ2-2; clone_size: few; v_call: TRBV6-6; d_call: TRBD1
cdr3_aa: CASSSTGTGEAFF; cdr3_nt: TGTGCCAGCAGTTCAACCGGGACGGGTGAAGCTTTCTTT; j_call: TRBJ1-1; clone_size: few; v_call: TRBV12-3/TRBV12-4; d_call: NA
cdr3_aa: CASSLTGTGGSPLHF; cdr3_nt: TGTGCCAGCAGCTTGACCGGGACAGGGGGATCACCCCTCCACTTT; j_call: TRBJ1-6; clone_size: many; v_call: TRBV7-2; d_call: TRBD1
cdr3_aa: CASKTGTGSTDTQYF; cdr3_nt: TGTGCCAGCAAGACCGGGACAGGGAGCACAGATACGCAGTATTTT; j_call: TRBJ2-3; clone_size: many; v_call: TRBV7-9; d_call: TRBD1
cdr3_aa: CASSQLRVSNEKLFF; cdr3_nt: TGTGCCAGCAGCCAACTGCGGGTTTCTAATGAAAAACTGTTTTTT; j_call: TRBJ1-4; clone_size: NA; v_call: TRBV14; d_call: NA
cdr3_aa: CASPSGGASGTDTQYF; cdr3_nt: TGTGCCAGCCCTAGCGGGGGGGCGTCCGGCACAGATACGCAGTATTTT; j_call: TRBJ2-3; clone_size: NA; v_call: TRBV7-9; d_call: TRBD2
cdr3_aa: CASSQDRGPPLLYQETQYF; cdr3_nt: TGTGCCAGCAGCCAAGACAGGGGGCCACCCTTATTGTACCAAGAGACCCAGTACTTC; j_call: TRBJ2-5; clone_size: NA; v_call: TRBV14; d_call: TRBD1
cdr3_aa: CASSSSSGGARGNIQYF; cdr3_nt: TGTGCCAGCAGCTCTTCTAGCGGGGGGGCCCGGGGGAACATTCAGTACTTC; j_call: TRBJ2-4; clone_size: NA; v_call: TRBV7-2; d_call: TRBD2
cdr3_aa: CASSESGQGAGGYTF; cdr3_nt: TGTGCCAGCAGTGAATCAGGGCAGGGGGCTGGTGGCTACACCTTC; j_call: TRBJ1-2; clone_size: many; v_call: TRBV6-1; d_call: TRBD1
cdr3_aa: CASSLGHPSTDTQYF; cdr3_nt: TGTGCCAGCAGCCTGGGACACCCTTCCACAGATACGCAGTATTTT; j_call: TRBJ2-3; clone_size: many; v_call: TRBV2; d_call: NA
cdr3_aa: CASSLFGTGELFF; cdr3_nt: TGTGCCAGCAGTTTGTTTGGCACCGGGGAGCTGTTTTTT; j_call: TRBJ2-2; clone_size: many; v_call: TRBV12-3/TRBV12-4; d_call: NA
cdr3_aa: CASQTRHRAGRKWETQYF; cdr3_nt: TGTGCCAGCCAGACTCGACATCGGGCAGGTCGAAAGTGGGAGACCCAGTACTTC; j_call: TRBJ2-5; clone_size: many; v_call: TRBV6-5; d_call: NA
cdr3_aa: CASSPRRWRGTQVTDTQYF; cdr3_nt: TGTGCCAGCAGCCCCAGGCGTTGGCGGGGGACCCAAGTAACAGATACGCAGTATTTT; j_call: TRBJ2-3; clone_size: few; v_call: TRBV11-2; d_call: TRBD2
cdr3_aa: CASSYWPEDGYTF; cdr3_nt: TGTGCCAGCAGTTATTGGCCGGAAGATGGCTACACCTTC; j_call: TRBJ1-2; clone_size: NA; v_call: TRBV6-5; d_call: NA
cdr3_aa: CSVSRGLVETQYF; cdr3_nt: TGCAGCGTTAGTAGGGGGCTGGTGGAGACCCAGTACTTC; j_call: TRBJ2-5; clone_size: NA; v_call: TRBV29-1; d_call: TRBD1
cdr3_aa: CASSAGLAGGIVDTQYF; cdr3_nt: TGCGCCAGCAGCGCCGGACTAGCGGGGGGCATAGTAGATACGCAGTATTTT; j_call: TRBJ2-3; clone_size: many; v_call: TRBV5-1; d_call: TRBD2
cdr3_aa: CASGRKSEAFF; cdr3_nt: TGCGCCAGCGGGCGTAAGTCTGAAGCTTTCTTT; j_call: TRBJ1-1; clone_size: few; v_call: TRBV10-2; d_call: NA